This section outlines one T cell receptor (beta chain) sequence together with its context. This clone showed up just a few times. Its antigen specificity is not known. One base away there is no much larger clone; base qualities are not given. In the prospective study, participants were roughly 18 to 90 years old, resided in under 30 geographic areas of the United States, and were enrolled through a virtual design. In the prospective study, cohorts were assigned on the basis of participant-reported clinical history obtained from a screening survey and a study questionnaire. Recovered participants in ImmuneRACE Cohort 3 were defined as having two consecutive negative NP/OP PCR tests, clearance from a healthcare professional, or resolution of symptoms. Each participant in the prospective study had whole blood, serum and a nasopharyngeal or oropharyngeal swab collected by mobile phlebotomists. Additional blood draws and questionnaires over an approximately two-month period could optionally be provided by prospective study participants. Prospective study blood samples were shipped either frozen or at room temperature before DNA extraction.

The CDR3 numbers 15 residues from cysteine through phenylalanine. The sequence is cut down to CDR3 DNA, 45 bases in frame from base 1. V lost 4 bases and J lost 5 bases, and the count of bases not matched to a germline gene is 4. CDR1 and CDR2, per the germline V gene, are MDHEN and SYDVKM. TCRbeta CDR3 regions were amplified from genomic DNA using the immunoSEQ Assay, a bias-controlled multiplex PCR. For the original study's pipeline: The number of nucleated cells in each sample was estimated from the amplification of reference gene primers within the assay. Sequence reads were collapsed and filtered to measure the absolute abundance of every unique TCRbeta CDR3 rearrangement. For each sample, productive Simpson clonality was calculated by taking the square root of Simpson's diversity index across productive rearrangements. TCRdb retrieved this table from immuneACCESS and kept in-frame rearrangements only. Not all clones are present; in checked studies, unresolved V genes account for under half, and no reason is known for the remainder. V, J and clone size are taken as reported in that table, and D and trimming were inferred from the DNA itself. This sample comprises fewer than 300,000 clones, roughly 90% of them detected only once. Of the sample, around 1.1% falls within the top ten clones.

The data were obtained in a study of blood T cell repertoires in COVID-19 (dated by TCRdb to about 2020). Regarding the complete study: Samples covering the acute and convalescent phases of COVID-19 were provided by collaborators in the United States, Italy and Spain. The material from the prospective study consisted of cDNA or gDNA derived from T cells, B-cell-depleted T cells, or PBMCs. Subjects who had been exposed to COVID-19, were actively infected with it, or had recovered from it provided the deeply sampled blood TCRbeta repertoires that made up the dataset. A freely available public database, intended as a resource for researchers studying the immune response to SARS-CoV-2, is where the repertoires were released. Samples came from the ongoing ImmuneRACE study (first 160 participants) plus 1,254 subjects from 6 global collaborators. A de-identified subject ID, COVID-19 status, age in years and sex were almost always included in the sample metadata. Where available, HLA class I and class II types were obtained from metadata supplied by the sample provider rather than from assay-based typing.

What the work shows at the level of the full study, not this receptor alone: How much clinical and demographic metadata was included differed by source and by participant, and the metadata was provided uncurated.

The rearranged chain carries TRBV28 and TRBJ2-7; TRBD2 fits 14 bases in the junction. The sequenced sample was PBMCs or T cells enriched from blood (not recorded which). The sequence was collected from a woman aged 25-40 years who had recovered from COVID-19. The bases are TGTGCCAGCAGTTACGGGACTAGCGGGAGAAACGAGCAGTACTTC. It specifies CASSYGTSGRNEQYF.